Sequencing of this TCR beta chain was carried out in a study of control samples from healthy donors and cancer patients. The CDR3 has 15 amino acids. After removal of 5 bases from V and 3 bases from J, the junction contained 4 bases not matched to a gene. Germline V gives CDR1 SGHVS, CDR2 FNYEAQ. Assay used: immunoSEQ multiplex PCR; TCRdb lists only in-frame clones, some missing. Altogether about 50,000 clones are present, around nine tenths being singletons, with the ten largest covering 40%. The sample taken for sequencing was PBMCs. This rearrangement joins TRBV7-6 to TRBJ2-2, with 9 bases that match TRBD2. The clonotype comes from a man aged 50-59 years with head and neck cancer. The CDR3 loop reads CASSPRLADTGELFF. Here the CDR3 DNA reads TGTGCCAGCAGCCCCAGACTAGCGGACACCGGGGAGCTGTTTTTT.